The 29 T cell receptor beta chains below were found in one sample sequenced in a study of T cell repertoires in cytomegalovirus infection. MiXCR was run by TCRdb on the reads, yielding one entry per CDR3 protein. The sample records about 530,000 distinct CDR3 sequences, 26% being singletons. The sequencing sample was made of PBMCs. All receptors derive from a human donor in good health (CMV status not recorded). Some clones in this sample may be carry-over from other donors' samples.

V and J are TRBV20-1 and TRBJ2-3; TRBD2 agrees at 12 bases. The CDR3 totals 16 residues. Unmatched junction bases numbered 7, after V lost 4 bases and J lost 2 bases. CDR1 and CDR2 (germline): DFQATT, SNEGSKA (reference sequence). The CDR3 nucleotides read TGCAGTGCTAAGGTACTAGCGGGAGGTTACACAGATACGCAGTATTTT. Translation: CSAKVLAGGYTDTQYF.

The chain couples TRBV7-2 to TRBJ2-3; D not certain. Trimming shortened V by 5 bases and J by 5 bases, and 11 bases separated the two germline ends. This CDR3 contains 13 residues. Germline values: CDR1 SGHTA, CDR2 FQGNSA. The CDR3: CASSLVDGDTQYF. CDR3 in DNA: TGTGCCAGCAGCCTGGTGGATGGAGATACGCAGTATTTT.

This sequence joins TRBV29-1 and TRBJ1-2, with 7 bases lining up with TRBD1. The CDR3 has 13 amino acids. CDR1 is SQVTM and CDR2 is ANQGSEA in the germline V gene. V lost 6 bases, J lost 4 bases, and 8 bases stayed unmatched. In DNA, the CDR3 is TGCAGCGTAGCCGGGACAGAGATCTATGGCTACACCTTC. It encodes CSVAGTEIYGYTF. Together with reference TRBV29-1 and TRBJ1-2, the CDR3 gives the full variable domain: SAVISQKPSRDICQRGTSLTIQCQVDSQVTMMFWYRQQPGQSLTLIATANQGSEATYESGFVIDKFPISRPNLTFSTLTVSNMSPEDSSIYLCSVAGTEIYGYTFGSGTRLTVV.

A few counts support this clonotype. V is TRBV7-2 and J is TRBJ2-1; TRBD2 aligns across 11 bases. The germline V gene has CDR1 SGHTA and CDR2 FQGNSA. This CDR3 contains 15 residues. Unmatched junction bases numbered 6, after V lost 6 bases and J lost 5 bases. CDR3 protein: CASRPGTSGNNEQFF. The CDR3 DNA sequence: TGTGCCAGCAGGCCCGGGACTAGCGGAAACAATGAGCAGTTCTTC.

The chain carries TRBV4-2 and TRBJ2-7; possible D gene TRBD2, 6 bases. The CDR3 length is 15 residues. Germline V gene sequence: CDR1 LGHNA, CDR2 YNFKEQ. Trimming took off 3 bases at V and 4 bases at J, with 16 bases between the two ends. The CDR3 bases are TGTGCCAGCAGCCACCGACTAGATAGCGGATACGAGCAGTACTTC. Translating it yields CASSHRLDSGYEQYF.

This clonotype was counted a few times. The chain uses TRBV29-1 and TRBJ2-3, with 9 nucleotides matching TRBD1. The CDR3 runs 14 residues. J lost 4 bases, V lost 1 base, and 3 bases had no gene match. Germline V gene lookup returns CDR1 SQVTM and CDR2 ANQGSEA. The CDR3 DNA reads TGCAGCGTTGAAGCCAGGGACAGGGCAGATACGCAGTATTTT. Its protein is CSVEARDRADTQYF.

This clonotype was counted a few times. V and J are TRBV6-6 and TRBJ2-1, with 8 bases that match TRBD2. Per the germline V gene, CDR1 is MNHNY and CDR2 is SVGAGI (reference sequence). J lost 3 bases, V lost 6 bases, and 13 bases had no gene match. The CDR3 length is 17 residues. The CDR3 bases are TGTGCCAGCAGCCTAACCCCACTAGCGGACTTCTACAATGAGCAGTTCTTC. Protein: CASSLTPLADFYNEQFF.

In its sample, this clonotype was seen many times. A junction boundary mismatches the germline segment, possibly from a read error. V is TRBV7-9 and J is TRBJ2-7; TRBD1 matches 7 bases. Germline assignment: CDR1 SEHNR and CDR2 FQNEAQ (reference sequence). CDR3 length: 15 residues. This CDR3 reads CASSLSQGTSFEQYF. As DNA, the CDR3 is TGTGCCAGCAGCTTATCACAGGGGACCTCCTTCGAGCAGTACTTC.

The chain joins TRBV6-2 or TRBV6-3 to TRBJ2-7; D possibly corresponds to TRBD2 (5 bases). The germline V and J ends were trimmed by 5 bases and 0 bases, with 17 bases remaining between them. The CDR3 is made up of 16 amino acids. Per germline, CDR1 MNHEY and CDR2 SVGEGT. The CDR3 loop is CASSTGSRPVSYEQYF. The CDR3 nucleotides are TGTGCCAGCAGTACGGGAAGCCGACCTGTCTCCTACGAGCAGTACTTC.

This clonotype was detected ten times or more. The chain has TRBV6-6 and TRBJ2-1; the match to TRBD2 covers 7 bases. V shed 8 bases and J 2 bases; nucleotides not matched to a gene: 3. The CDR3 is made up of 13 amino acids. Per the germline V gene, CDR1 is MNHNY and CDR2 is SVGAGI (reference sequence). CDR3 sequence reads: CASGTSAYNEQFF. The CDR3 DNA reads TGTGCCAGCGGTACTAGCGCCTACAATGAGCAGTTCTTC.

The V gene is TRBV11-2, the J gene TRBJ2-1, with 11 nucleotides matching TRBD2. This CDR3 region has 16 residues. Trimming cost V 1 base and J 5 bases; bases outside gene matches: 4. Germline CDR1 and CDR2: SGHAT and FQNNGV. The CDR3 coding sequence is TGTGCCAGCAGCTTAGGACTAGCGGGGACCAACAATGAGCAGTTCTTC. As protein: CASSLGLAGTNNEQFF.

The gene calls are TRBV24-1 and TRBJ2-7, with D hard to call. The CDR3 runs to 13 residues. V shed 9 bases and J shed 2 bases, with 13 bases lying between them. Germline V lookup: CDR1 KGHDR, CDR2 SFDVKD. CDR3 sequence reads: CATAGRNPYEQYF. The CDR3 bases are TGTGCCACCGCAGGCAGGAATCCCTACGAGCAGTACTTC.

This chain uses TRBV14 with TRBJ1-4; D uncertain. Trimming removed 4 bases at V and 1 base at J, with 10 bases between. CDR1 is SGHDN, CDR2 FVKESK, per germline. The CDR3 is 15 amino acids. The CDR3 reads CASSPRRQTNEKLFF. The CDR3 coding sequence is TGTGCCAGCAGCCCCCGACGGCAAACTAATGAAAAACTGTTTTTT.

The chain recombines TRBV12-3 or TRBV12-4 with TRBJ1-3; 8 bases agree with TRBD1. V shed 5 bases and J 4 bases; nucleotides not matched to a gene: 10. CDR3 length: 16 amino acids. CDR3 sequence (DNA): TGTGCCAGCAGTCTACGGACAGGGAGCGGCGGAAACACCATATATTTT. It is translated as CASSLRTGSGGNTIYF.

At least ten counts were recorded for this clonotype. This sequence joins TRBV6-2 or TRBV6-3 and TRBJ1-1; 9 bases are shared with TRBD1. Per germline, CDR1 MNHEY and CDR2 SVGEGT. The length of the CDR3 is 16 residues. V was pared by 0 bases and J by 1 base, with 3 bases of the junction left unmatched. CDR3 region: CASSYSRGQGNTEAFF. In DNA form, the CDR3 reads TGTGCCAGCAGTTACTCGAGGGGACAGGGGAACACTGAAGCTTTCTTT.

CDR3 DNA: TGTGCCAGCAGCACTGAAGTTGTGGCTGGGGCCAACGTCCTGACTTTC. As protein: CASSTEVVAGANVLTF. The V and J genes are TRBV7-2 and TRBJ2-6; D uncertain. Germline V gene lookup returns CDR1 SGHTA and CDR2 FQGNSA. The ends were cut back, 5 bases at V and 2 bases at J, with 13 bases in the middle. The CDR3 loop spans 16 amino acids.

The rearrangement joins TRBV11-3 to TRBJ2-1; no clear D. Germline CDR1 SGHNT, CDR2 YENEEA. V shed 5 bases and J shed 8 bases, with 13 bases lying between them. The CDR3 loop spans 13 amino acids. The CDR3 DNA reads as TGTGCCAGCAGCCCGACACTTTGGCATGAGCAGTTCTTC. It translates to CASSPTLWHEQFF.

The chain employs TRBV10-3 and TRBJ1-3, with TRBD1 as a possible D gene (5 bases). Per germline, CDR1 ENHRY and CDR2 SYGVKD. Trimming pared 8 bases from V and 0 bases from J, leaving 8 bases between. The CDR3 extends over 13 amino acids. The CDR3: CAIEGSSGNTIYF. CDR3 DNA sequence: TGTGCCATCGAGGGGAGCTCTGGAAACACCATATATTTT.

This clonotype came up many times. The chain links TRBV7-9 to TRBJ1-4, with D possibly TRBD1 on 5 matching bases. Germline lookup yields CDR1 SEHNR and CDR2 FQNEAQ (reference sequence). CDR3 length: 17 amino acids. V lost 3 bases to trimming and J lost 5 bases, with 19 bases between them. In DNA, the CDR3 is TGTGCCAGCAGCTTTTTTGGTGGGACTGGGGGGAATGAAAAACTGTTTTTT. It specifies CASSFFGGTGGNEKLFF.

This clonotype has a count of ten or more. This chain connects TRBV7-2 to TRBJ2-7; possibly TRBD1 for D (5 bases). The CDR3 contains 16 residues. Trimming left V 1 base short and J 2 bases short, with 15 bases between. The germline CDR1 and CDR2 sequences are SGHTA and FQGNSA. The CDR3 region is CASSLVPQGGTYEQYF. CDR3 in DNA: TGTGCCAGCAGCTTAGTACCCCAGGGTGGAACCTACGAGCAGTACTTC.

This chain connects TRBV20-1 to TRBJ2-1; TRBD1 agrees at 11 bases. Trimming at V came to 5 bases and at J to 7 bases, leaving 7 bases not matched to a gene. Germline V gene lookup returns CDR1 DFQATT and CDR2 SNEGSKA (reference sequence). The CDR3 sequence is 14 residues long. CDR3 loop: CSAPRTGGLNEQFF. Here the CDR3 DNA reads TGCAGTGCTCCAAGGACAGGGGGCTTGAATGAGCAGTTCTTC.

V is TRBV6-2 or TRBV6-3 and J is TRBJ2-3; no firm D call. Trimming removed 0 bases at V and 8 bases at J, with 6 bases between. Germline V gene sequence: CDR1 MNHEY, CDR2 SVGEGT. This CDR3 has 12 residues. DNA for the CDR3: TGTGCCAGCAGTTACTCGGGCTCTACGCAGTATTTT. As protein: CASSYSGSTQYF.

The chain has TRBV7-2 and TRBJ2-1; the match to TRBD2 covers 9 bases. The CDR3 is 18 amino acids. The germline gives CDR1 SGHTA, CDR2 FQGNSA. Germline trimming cut 1 base from V and 0 bases from J; bases unmatched to any gene: 7. The CDR3 sequence is CASSLVASGISSYNEQFF. The DNA of the CDR3 is TGTGCCAGCAGCTTAGTGGCTAGCGGGATAAGCTCCTACAATGAGCAGTTCTTC.

This clonotype has just a few counts. This CDR3 is CASPRASGSLRDTQYF. The DNA of the CDR3 is TGTGCCAGCCCAAGAGCCAGCGGGAGTTTAAGAGATACGCAGTATTTT. The V and J genes are TRBV2 and TRBJ2-3; the match to TRBD2 covers 8 bases. Germline values: CDR1 SNHLY, CDR2 FYNNEI. This CDR3 region has 16 residues. V lost 8 bases, J lost 5 bases, and 15 bases stayed unmatched.

This clonotype was seen a few times. A junction end diverges from the germline sequence, so it may reflect a read error. J is TRBJ1-1 and V is TRBV7-2, with D hard to call. This CDR3 comprises 16 residues. Germline loops: CDR1 SGHTA, CDR2 FQGNSA. The CDR3 DNA sequence: TGTGCCAGCAGCTCCCTTGGACGGGTCCAGAACCCTGAAGCTTTCTTT. Encoded protein: CASSSLGRVQNPEAFF.

This clonotype was found many times. V and J are TRBV7-3 and TRBJ2-1; D remains ambiguous. Germline CDR1 and CDR2: SGHTA and FQGTGA. The V gene lost 5 bases and the J gene lost 8 bases, with 22 bases spanning the gap. This CDR3 comprises 16 residues. The CDR3 protein is CASSVSGNSEVHEQFF. CDR3 in DNA: TGTGCCAGCAGCGTGTCTGGGAACAGCGAAGTCCATGAGCAGTTCTTC. Looking up the rest from reference TRBV7-3 and TRBJ2-1 gives the full variable domain: GAGVSQTPSNKVTEKGKYVELRCDPISGHTALYWYRQSLGQGPEFLIYFQGTGAADDSGLPNDRFFAVRPEGSVSTLKIQRTERGDSAVYLCASSVSGNSEVHEQFFGPGTRLTVL.

This clonotype was seen many times. The V call is TRBV25-1, the J call TRBJ1-1; no reliable D call. V was clipped by 2 bases and J by 11 bases, with 12 bases between them. Per germline, CDR1 MGHDK and CDR2 SYGVNS. The length of the CDR3 is 12 residues. CDR3 residues: CASSELGVDAFF. The CDR3 DNA reads as TGTGCCAGCAGTGAACTAGGTGTCGACGCTTTCTTT.

The chain recombines TRBV6-5 with TRBJ2-1, with 10 nucleotides matching TRBD2. The CDR3 runs to 17 residues. Germline CDR1 and CDR2: MNHEY and SVGAGI. V gave up 5 bases and J gave up 4 bases; unmatched junction bases: 11. The CDR3 DNA follows: TGTGCCAGCAGTGCCGGGGAGGGACTAGCGTTTTACAATGAGCAGTTCTTC. Its translation is CASSAGEGLAFYNEQFF.

This clonotype was counted many times. This chain connects TRBV11-1 to TRBJ1-2; TRBD1 agrees at 7 bases. Per germline, CDR1 SGHAT and CDR2 FQDESV (reference sequence). The CDR3 contains 17 residues. Trimming at V came to 5 bases and at J to 7 bases, leaving 19 bases not matched to a gene. The CDR3, as DNA: TGTGCCAGCAGCATCGGACAGGCTATCCTGAGCATTGGTGGCTACACCTTC. Residues: CASSIGQAILSIGGYTF.